Each of the 7 T cell receptor beta chains below was sequenced from the same sample in a study of blood T cell repertoires in COVID-19. Assay used: immunoSEQ multiplex PCR; TCRdb lists only in-frame clones, some missing. The repertoire holds tens of thousands of clones, with just over 90% as singletons. Sequenced: peripheral blood. The receptors come from a man between 65 and 79 years old with active COVID-19.

The chain uses TRBV6-5 and TRBJ2-1; TRBD2 aligns across 10 bases. CDR3 length: 15 amino acids. The V segment lost 4 bases and the J segment 7 bases; nucleotides outside the gene matches: 7. Germline CDR1 and CDR2: MNHEY and SVGAGI. CDR3 amino acids: CASSSRPGLANEQFF. CDR3 bases: TGTGCCAGCAGTTCTCGCCCGGGACTAGCGAATGAGCAGTTCTTC.

This rearrangement joins TRBV2 to TRBJ1-5; possibly TRBD1 for D (6 bases). CDR1 is SNHLY, CDR2 FYNNEI, per germline. Between the trimmed V and J ends, which lost 6 bases and 4 bases, there was a span of 10 bases. This CDR3 is built from 13 residues. CDR3 bases: TGTGCCAGCAGCGTCGACAGGAATCAGCCCCAGCATTTT. Translation gives CASSVDRNQPQHF.

This chain connects TRBV19 to TRBJ1-5, with TRBD1 as a possible D gene (5 bases). CDR3 size: 14 residues. CDR1 and CDR2 (germline): LNHDA, SQIVND (reference sequence). V was cut by 6 bases and J by 2 bases, with 11 bases left in between. The CDR3 nucleotides read TGTGCCAGTAGCGGACACACCGGCAATCAGCCCCAGCATTTT. Protein product: CASSGHTGNQPQHF.

Here the CDR3 reads CASSQTPGGPETYSTDTQYF. CDR3 bases: TGCGCCAGCAGCCAGACCCCCGGGGGGCCCGAAACTTATAGCACAGATACGCAGTATTTT. The V call is TRBV4-1, the J call TRBJ2-3; D might be TRBD2 (7 bases). CDR3 length equals 20 residues. Trimming pared 3 bases from V and 0 bases from J, leaving 25 bases between. Germline CDR1 and CDR2: MGHRA and YSYEKL.

The DNA for the CDR3 is TGTGCCAGCAGCTTAAGGGGGCTAGCGGGGATTTACAATGAGCAGTTCTTC. Translation: CASSLRGLAGIYNEQFF. The V call is TRBV11-2, the J call TRBJ2-1; 9 bases agree with TRBD2. From germline, CDR1 is SGHAT and CDR2 FQNNGV. The V and J ends lost 2 bases and 4 bases, in that order; junction bases with no gene match: 9. CDR3 length equals 17 residues.

The chain is built from TRBV30 and TRBJ2-3, with D unclear. V lost 0 bases and J lost 6, with 7 bases in between. This CDR3 region has 12 residues. Germline-derived CDR1 and CDR2 are GTSNPN and SVGIG (reference sequence). This CDR3 is CAWSVHLDTQYF. In nucleotides, the CDR3 is TGTGCCTGGAGTGTCCATTTGGATACGCAGTATTTT.

The chain links TRBV6-6 to TRBJ2-1; D not certain. The CDR3 totals 13 residues. With 7 bases removed from V and 7 bases from J, the gap between germline ends came to 14 bases. CDR1 MNHNY and CDR2 SVGAGI come from the germline V gene (reference sequence). The DNA of the CDR3 is TGTGCCAGCAATCAGCTGGAGACTAATGAGCAGTTCTTC. It specifies CASNQLETNEQFF.